This TCR beta chain was sequenced for a study of technical replicates of blood from several donors. The CDR3 is 12 residues long. Germline CDR1 reads GTSNPN; CDR2 reads SVGIG (reference sequence). Trimming took 5 bases from V and 1 from J, leaving 8 bases between them. Clones were sequenced by immunoSEQ multiplex PCR, and TCRdb holds only the in-frame ones, with some missing. The data show 75,000 to 95,000 clones, around 96% seen once. The chain has TRBV30 and TRBJ1-1, with D unclear. Sequencing was done on a sample of T cells isolated from PBMCs. This sequence was found in a human donor in good health. The CDR3 here is CAWPSGNTEAFF. In DNA form, the CDR3 reads TGTGCCTGGCCCTCAGGGAACACTGAAGCTTTCTTT.